These 10 T cell receptor beta chains came from one sample sequenced in a study of cytomegalovirus exposure and HLA in healthy donors. The method was immunoSEQ multiplex PCR; TCRdb's version includes in-frame clones alone and lacks a portion of them. The table includes 120,000 to 150,000 clones, approximately 88% detected once. Sample: PBMCs. These TCRs come from a woman younger than 35 in good health and CMV-seropositive.

This sequence joins TRBV11-2 and TRBJ2-7, with 7 nucleotides matching TRBD1. The germline V gene encodes CDR1 SGHAT and CDR2 FQNNGV. Germline trimming cut 1 base from V and 6 bases from J; bases unmatched to any gene: 6. CDR3 length: 14 amino acids. CDR3 protein: CASSLGTGVREQYF. CDR3 in DNA: TGTGCCAGCAGCTTAGGGACAGGAGTACGCGAGCAGTACTTC.

The V call is TRBV6-1, the J call TRBJ1-1, with D possibly being TRBD1 (6 bases). The V gene's germline CDR1 is MNHNS and CDR2 SASEGT. This CDR3 spans 16 amino acids. The germline V and J ends were trimmed by 2 bases and 7 bases, with 20 bases remaining between them. For the CDR3, the DNA is TGTGCCAGCAGTGAACCCGGGACATATCGATTTGTTGAAGCTTTCTTT. Translation: CASSEPGTYRFVEAFF.

The rearrangement joins TRBV6-1 to TRBJ2-5; 10 bases line up with TRBD1. CDR3 length: 16 amino acids. Germline values: CDR1 MNHNS, CDR2 SASEGT. The ends lost 3 bases at V and 4 bases at J; junction bases unmatched: 8. The CDR3 region is CASSDVSGQGRETQYF. CDR3 bases: TGTGCCAGCAGTGACGTCTCGGGACAGGGGAGAGAGACCCAGTACTTC.

Concerning this clone: This likely comes from a read error, as the CDR3 has no conserved phenylalanine or tryptophan at its end. The DNA is left out, because the CDR3 cannot be placed on it with certainty; the CDR3 is given as TCRdb lists it. The rearrangement joins TRBV6-5 to TRBJ2-7; the table calls TRBD2, which could not be checked here. Germline assignment: CDR1 MNHEY and CDR2 SVGAGI. The CDR3 region is 13 residues in length, termini included. CDR3 sequence reads: CASSRDGLAVLFS.

Here the CDR3 DNA reads TGTGCCAGTATCGGACTAGCGGGGACCGGGGAGCTGTTTTTT. Protein: CASIGLAGTGELFF. The J gene is TRBJ2-2, the V gene TRBV19; 12 bases match TRBD2. The CDR3 is 14 amino acids. Germline V gene sequence: CDR1 LNHDA, CDR2 SQIVND (reference sequence). Trimming cost V 7 bases and J 5 bases; bases outside gene matches: 2.

The chain links TRBV27 to TRBJ1-5; TRBD1 matches 7 bases. CDR1 and CDR2 from the germline V gene are MNHEY and SMNVEV (reference sequence). J was trimmed by 5 bases and V by 0 bases; bases with no gene match: 7. The CDR3 is 16 amino acids. CDR3 sequence reads: CASSLSYQGDDQPQHF. CDR3 DNA sequence: TGTGCCAGCAGTTTATCGTATCAGGGGGACGATCAGCCCCAGCATTTT.

J is TRBJ2-3 and V is TRBV4-1; TRBD2 matches 9 bases. Germline lookup yields CDR1 MGHRA and CDR2 YSYEKL. CDR3 length: 15 residues. The J segment lost 5 bases and the V segment lost 3 bases, leaving 6 bases of the junction unmatched. The CDR3 is CASSQAGTSLDTQYF. CDR3 in DNA: TGCGCCAGCAGCCAGGCCGGGACTAGCTTAGATACGCAGTATTTT.

This clone counts as medium-sized (0.01 to 0.1%). The rearrangement links TRBV5-1 to TRBJ2-3; D remains unclear. The V gene lost 0 bases and the J gene lost 1 base, with 12 bases spanning the gap. The germline V gene encodes CDR1 SGHRS and CDR2 YFSETQ. The CDR3 sequence is 16 residues long. The CDR3 nucleotides are TGCGCCAGCAGCTTGGAACAGTTCACCCGCACAGATACGCAGTATTTT. This gives the protein CASSLEQFTRTDTQYF.

The J gene is TRBJ1-2, the V gene TRBV5-5; TRBD1 might be the D (5 bases). The CDR3 totals 13 residues. Trimming stripped 0 bases from V and 8 bases from J, with 11 bases between. Looked up from germline, CDR1 is SGHKS and CDR2 is YYEKEE (reference sequence). CDR3 loop: CASSLVTGGGYTF. In nucleotides, the CDR3 is TGTGCCAGCAGCTTGGTAACAGGCGGCGGCTACACCTTC.

This clone was seen just once. The chain joins TRBV7-2 to TRBJ1-2, with TRBD1 as a possible D gene (5 bases). Looked up from germline, CDR1 is SGHTA and CDR2 is FQGNSA. V was shortened by 4 bases and J by 1 base, with 13 bases between the two germline ends. The CDR3 has 15 amino acids. The CDR3 coding sequence is TGTGCCAGCAGCTCCCCTGGGGCGGATAACTATGGCTACACCTTC. Its translation is CASSSPGADNYGYTF.